The 27 T cell receptor beta chains presented below share a single source sample, sequenced in a study of CD8 T cells in ankylosing spondylitis. MiXCR was run by TCRdb on the 5' RACE reads, yielding one entry per CDR3 protein. The profile shows around 340,000 distinct CDR3 sequences, 20% of them singletons. The sequenced sample was blood, either unsorted or a sorted T cell fraction (not recorded which). These receptors all stem from a male donor with ankylosing spondylitis or in good health (not recorded which).

This clonotype has just a few counts. The chain links TRBV5-5 to TRBJ2-7; 7 bases line up with TRBD1. Germline values: CDR1 SGHKS, CDR2 YYEKEE (reference sequence). The CDR3 sequence is 18 residues long. After removal of 0 bases from V and 1 base from J, the junction contained 13 bases not matched to a gene. CDR3 loop: CASSLVPPTGATSYEQYF. CDR3 DNA: TGTGCCAGCAGCTTGGTCCCACCCACAGGGGCCACATCCTACGAGCAGTACTTC. Looking up the rest from reference TRBV5-5 and TRBJ2-7 gives the full variable domain: DAGVTQSPTHLIKTRGQQVTLRCSPISGHKSVSWYQQVLGQGPQFIFQYYEKEERGRGNFPDRFSARQFPNYSSELNVNALLLGDSALYLCASSLVPPTGATSYEQYFGPGTRLTVT.

This clonotype turned up a few times. V is TRBV3-1 and J is TRBJ2-7; no reliable D call. The V gene's germline CDR1 is LGHDT and CDR2 YNNKEL (reference sequence). V shed 1 base and J shed 3 bases, with 7 bases lying between them. There are 13 residues in the CDR3. The CDR3 spells CASSQGEGYEQYF. CDR3 bases: TGTGCCAGCAGCCAAGGCGAAGGCTACGAGCAGTACTTC.

This clonotype was observed a handful of times. The chain uses TRBV29-1 and TRBJ1-1; D call uncertain. The V end lost 7 bases, the J end lost 0 bases, and 15 bases lay between the germline ends. The V gene's germline CDR1 is SQVTM and CDR2 ANQGSEA. The CDR3 is 14 residues long. CDR3 protein: CSAVTAGVNTEAFF. The CDR3 DNA sequence: TGCAGCGCTGTAACAGCCGGGGTGAACACTGAAGCTTTCTTT.

This clonotype was found many times. The rearrangement uses TRBV12-3 or TRBV12-4 and TRBJ2-5; D could derive from TRBD1 or TRBD2 (5 bases each). Trimming took 3 bases from V and 2 from J, leaving 13 bases between them. The CDR3 loop spans 15 amino acids. The CDR3 DNA follows: TGTGCCAGCAGTTTCGGGGCAGGGATACAAGAGACCCAGTACTTC. Protein product: CASSFGAGIQETQYF.

V gene TRBV27 combines with J gene TRBJ1-1, with 10 positions matching TRBD1. The J segment lost 2 bases and the V segment lost 6 bases, leaving 9 bases of the junction unmatched. The CDR3 covers 16 residues. CDR1 is MNHEY and CDR2 is SMNVEV in the germline V gene (reference sequence). CDR3 DNA sequence: TGTGCCAGCAGCCCCTTGACAGGGGGCTCAAACACTGAAGCTTTCTTT. Amino acids: CASSPLTGGSNTEAFF.

This clonotype was seen only a few times. V and J are TRBV4-1 and TRBJ1-1; D ambiguous. Germline V gives CDR1 MGHRA, CDR2 YSYEKL. V lost 0 bases to trimming and J lost 5 bases, with 16 bases between them. The length of the CDR3 is 16 residues. The CDR3 DNA reads TGCGCCAGCAGCCAAGAGATAGTCAGGCCCGGGACTGAAGCTTTCTTT. The encoded protein is CASSQEIVRPGTEAFF.

V usage is TRBV20-1 and J usage is TRBJ2-1; D gene ambiguous. Trimming stripped 0 bases from V and 4 bases from J, with 10 bases between. Germline lookup yields CDR1 DFQATT and CDR2 SNEGSKA (reference sequence). There are 14 residues in the CDR3. CDR3 loop: CSARDRRVYNEQFF. CDR3 in DNA: TGCAGTGCTAGAGATCGTAGGGTATACAATGAGCAGTTCTTC.

This clonotype occurred a few times. This chain connects TRBV15 to TRBJ2-2; D gene unclear. CDR1 is LNHNV, CDR2 YYDKDF, per germline (reference sequence). Deletions cut 4 bases from V and 6 bases from J, with 12 bases between. The CDR3 is made up of 14 amino acids. The CDR3 DNA reads as TGTGCCACCAGCAATCCCCGGCTGGCCGGGGAGCTGTTTTTT. Translation: CATSNPRLAGELFF.

The rearrangement uses TRBV2 and TRBJ2-5; tentatively, D is TRBD2 (6 bases). The V end lost 7 bases, the J end lost 4 bases, and 19 bases lay between the germline ends. CDR1 is SNHLY, CDR2 FYNNEI, per germline. This CDR3 comprises 15 residues. CDR3 residues: CASTARGLNIETQYF. CDR3 bases: TGTGCCAGCACTGCGAGGGGACTCAATATAGAGACCCAGTACTTC.

The genes are TRBV7-2 and TRBJ1-4, with a weak D call TRBD1 (6 bases). The V gene lost 5 bases and the J gene lost 7 bases, with 17 bases spanning the gap. Germline CDR1 SGHTA, CDR2 FQGNSA. The CDR3 loop spans 15 amino acids. CDR3 region: CASSAEDSRGEKLFF. The CDR3 DNA is TGTGCCAGCAGCGCGGAGGACAGCAGGGGTGAAAAACTGTTTTTT.

The gene calls are TRBV7-6 and TRBJ2-7, with D possibly called TRBD1 or TRBD2 (6 bases each). V was cut by 4 bases and J by 3 bases, with 10 bases left in between. CDR1 and CDR2 from the germline V gene are SGHVS and FNYEAQ. There are 13 residues in the CDR3. The CDR3 region has the DNA TGTGCCAGCAGCTCCGGGGGCCTCTACGAGCAGTACTTC. Protein product: CASSSGGLYEQYF.

Ten or more counts support this clonotype. This chain links TRBV6-4 with TRBJ2-2; 9 nucleotides align to TRBD1. The germline gives CDR1 MRHNA, CDR2 SNTAGT. CDR3 length: 18 residues. The ends lost 6 bases at V and 2 bases at J; junction bases unmatched: 13. The CDR3 sequence is CASSGTPRDRENTGELFF. The CDR3 bases are TGTGCCAGCAGCGGTACTCCTCGGGACAGGGAAAACACCGGGGAGCTGTTTTTT.

V and J are TRBV6-4 and TRBJ2-1, with D perhaps TRBD1 or TRBD2 (5 bases each). The CDR3 extends over 15 amino acids. Germline CDR1 MRHNA, CDR2 SNTAGT. V dropped 6 bases and J dropped 2 bases, with 14 bases sitting between them. The CDR3 DNA is TGTGCCAGCAGCCCGGAGGACAACCCCTACAATGAGCAGTTCTTC. Its translation: CASSPEDNPYNEQFF.

The chain is built from TRBV7-9 and TRBJ2-7; D not certain. V was pared by 5 bases and J by 6 bases, with 20 bases between. The germline V gene has CDR1 SEHNR and CDR2 FQNEAQ (reference sequence). This CDR3 has 15 amino acids. The DNA for the CDR3 is TGTGCCAGCAGCCCAAATCTGGACGGGCACAGCGAGCAGTACTTC. As protein: CASSPNLDGHSEQYF. Full variable domain (remainder filled in from reference TRBV7-9 and TRBJ2-7): DTGVSQNPRHKITKRGQNVTFRCDPISEHNRLYWYRQTLGQGPEFLTYFQNEAQLEKSRLLSDRFSAERPKGSFSTLEIQRTEQGDSAMYLCASSPNLDGHSEQYFGPGTRLTVT.

V and J are TRBV15 and TRBJ2-2; TRBD1 might be the D (7 bases). V lost 3 bases and J lost 1, with 15 bases in between. The CDR3 length is 17 residues. In germline, CDR1 is LNHNV, CDR2 YYDKDF (reference sequence). This CDR3 is CATSSHNRGGNTGELFF. The CDR3 DNA follows: TGTGCCACCAGCAGCCATAACAGGGGAGGGAACACCGGGGAGCTGTTTTTT.

The CDR3: CASSPQGVFDAFF. In DNA form, the CDR3 reads TGTGCCAGCAGTCCCCAGGGGGTATTTGACGCTTTCTTT. The chain is built from TRBV6-1 and TRBJ1-1, with TRBD1 matching 7 bases. The CDR3 spans 13 residues. Germline CDR1 is MNHNS and CDR2 is SASEGT. With V trimmed by 5 bases and J by 11 bases, 11 bases remained unmatched.

This clonotype appeared a few times. The chain is built from TRBV12-3 or TRBV12-4 and TRBJ2-6; 9 bases line up with TRBD1. This CDR3 spans 19 amino acids. V gave up 6 bases and J gave up 2 bases; unmatched junction bases: 14. This CDR3 is CASSRPLDRGRPGANVLTF. The CDR3 DNA reads TGTGCCAGCAGCCGCCCACTGGACAGGGGTCGGCCTGGGGCCAACGTCCTGACTTTC.

The V and J genes are TRBV11-2 and TRBJ2-1; 8 nucleotides align to TRBD2. Germline assignment: CDR1 SGHAT and CDR2 FQNNGV. V shed 3 bases, J shed 6 bases, and the junction held 16 bases outside the gene matches. The CDR3 is 18 residues long. The CDR3 coding sequence is TGTGCCAGCAGCTTTCCCCTTCATGGTCGGGGGGGCTCCAATGAGCAGTTCTTC. Encoded protein: CASSFPLHGRGGSNEQFF.

The chain employs TRBV24-1 and TRBJ2-5, with D possibly being TRBD1 (6 bases). V was shortened by 3 bases and J by 1 base, with 8 bases between the two germline ends. Germline CDR1 is KGHDR and CDR2 is SFDVKD. The CDR3 consists of 14 residues. This chain's CDR3 is CATSDVDSQETQYF. The CDR3 DNA reads as TGTGCCACCAGTGATGTGGACAGCCAAGAGACCCAGTACTTC.

This chain joins TRBV14 and TRBJ1-4; no firm D call. This CDR3 spans 13 amino acids. The ends were cut back, 0 bases at V and 10 bases at J, with 9 bases in the middle. Germline CDR1 reads SGHDN; CDR2 reads FVKESK. CDR3 coding DNA: TGTGCCAGCAGCCAAGACTTCTCGGGAAAACTGTTTTTT. This encodes CASSQDFSGKLFF.

A single count supports this clonotype. The rearrangement uses TRBV30 and TRBJ2-7, with D possibly TRBD2 on 6 matching bases. This CDR3 comprises 13 residues. V was cut by 6 bases and J by 2 bases, with 14 bases left in between. The germline V gene encodes CDR1 GTSNPN and CDR2 SVGIG (reference sequence). The CDR3 loop reads CACYSDYAYEQYF. The DNA of the CDR3 is TGTGCCTGCTATTCGGACTACGCCTACGAGCAGTACTTC.

The J gene is TRBJ1-1, the V gene TRBV7-9; D remains ambiguous. V was trimmed by 4 bases and J by 0 bases, leaving 12 bases between them. CDR1 is SEHNR, CDR2 FQNEAQ, per germline (reference sequence). This CDR3 has 15 residues. CDR3 bases: TGTGCCAGCAGCTCCATAGGACCCATGAACACTGAAGCTTTCTTT. Translated: CASSSIGPMNTEAFF.

About this clonotype: This clone may be a read error of a much larger clone one base away. The chain combines TRBV4-1 with TRBJ1-2; TRBD1 aligns across 7 bases. The CDR3 has 15 residues. In germline, CDR1 is MGHRA, CDR2 YSYEKL. The CDR3 DNA sequence: TGCGCCAGCAGCCAACAAAGGGACAGAGGCTATGGCTACTCCTTC. This gives the protein CASSQQRDRGYGYSF.

V usage is TRBV6-1 and J usage is TRBJ2-1, with 13 nucleotides matching TRBD2. Germline values: CDR1 MNHNS, CDR2 SASEGT. Trimming cost V 5 bases and J 9 bases; bases outside gene matches: 13. The CDR3 is 17 residues long. CDR3 DNA: TGTGCCAGCAGTCAACACCCTACTAGCGGGGGGGCCCTTGAGCAGTTCTTC. Amino acids: CASSQHPTSGGALEQFF.

This clonotype was found a few times. V gene TRBV12-3 or TRBV12-4 combines with J gene TRBJ2-7; perhaps TRBD2 as D (7 bases). The CDR3 length is 14 residues. V was pared by 7 bases and J by 4 bases, with 17 bases between. CDR3 in DNA: TGTGCCAGCACCTTGGGGGGGGGGCGGTACGAGCAGTACTTC. This codes for CASTLGGGRYEQYF.

The chain joins TRBV12-3 or TRBV12-4 to TRBJ2-1, with 8 bases matching TRBD2. V shed 2 bases and J 8 bases; nucleotides not matched to a gene: 11. The CDR3 length is 16 residues. The CDR3 nucleotides are TGTGCCAGCAGTTTAAGAGCGGGACTAGTCGCACATGAGCAGTTCTTC. This encodes CASSLRAGLVAHEQFF.

The rearrangement links TRBV28 to TRBJ1-5; a weak D match, TRBD1 (5 bases). Between the trimmed V and J ends, which lost 8 bases and 5 bases, there was a span of 13 bases. This CDR3 is 13 amino acids long. Germline loops: CDR1 MDHEN, CDR2 SYDVKM. CDR3 sequence reads: CASRPEGHQPQHF. As DNA, the CDR3 is TGTGCCAGCCGCCCCGAGGGACATCAGCCCCAGCATTTT.